The TCR beta chain described here comes from a study of CD8 T cells in Susac syndrome. The wider study: When their blood was taken, the Susac syndrome patients had either not yet had any therapy, were taking corticosteroids, or were taking intravenous immunoglobulin alone.

The germline CDR1 and CDR2 sequences are MNHEY and SMNVEV (reference sequence). Trimming took 3 bases from V and 7 from J, leaving 7 bases between them. CDR3 length: 13 amino acids. Random-hexamer reverse transcription was applied to about 0.45 to 1 ug RNA. Using its own MiXCR run on the immunoSEQ multiplex PCR reads, TCRdb lists one record per CDR3 protein. The table has tens of thousands of distinct CDR3 sequences, 93% seen once. This sequence joins TRBV27 and TRBJ1-6; D remains unclear. This receptor was identified in a human donor with Susac syndrome. What was sequenced was CD4+ T cells from PBMCs. DNA of the CDR3: TGTGCCAGCAGTTTTAGGGTAAATTCACCCCTCCACTTT. It is translated as CASSFRVNSPLHF.